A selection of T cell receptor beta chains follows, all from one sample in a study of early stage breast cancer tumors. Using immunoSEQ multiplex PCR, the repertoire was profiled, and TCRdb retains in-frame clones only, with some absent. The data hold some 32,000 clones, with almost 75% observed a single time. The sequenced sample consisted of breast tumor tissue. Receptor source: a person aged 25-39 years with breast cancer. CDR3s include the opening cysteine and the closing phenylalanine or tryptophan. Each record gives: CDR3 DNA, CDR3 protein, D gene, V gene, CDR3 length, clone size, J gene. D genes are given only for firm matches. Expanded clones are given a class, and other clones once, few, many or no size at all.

DNA: TGTGCCTGGAATGGGGACTTTAATGAAAAACTGTTTTTT
CDR3: CAWNGDFNEKLFF
D: NA
V: TRBV30
length: 13
size: few
J: TRBJ1-4

DNA: TGCGCCAGCAGCTTTCTTCCAAAAGACACTGAAGCTTTCTTT
CDR3: CASSFLPKDTEAFF
D: NA
V: TRBV5-1
length: 14
size: NA
J: TRBJ1-1

DNA: TGTGCCAGCAGCCGAAGCCCCAACACTGAAGCTTTCTTT
CDR3: CASSRSPNTEAFF
D: NA
V: TRBV7-8
length: 13
size: few
J: TRBJ1-1

DNA: TGTGCCAGCTCACCACCGGCGAGGGCAGAGACCCAGTACTTC
CDR3: CASSPPARAETQYF
D: NA
V: TRBV18
length: 14
size: once
J: TRBJ2-5

DNA: TGTGCCAGCTCACCACCGGTGCAGGTTAGGAGCACTGAAGCTTTCTTT
CDR3: CASSPPVQVRSTEAFF
D: NA
V: TRBV18
length: 16
size: NA
J: TRBJ1-1

DNA: TGTGCCATACAGAGGGACGGAAGCTCTGGAAACACCATATATTTT
CDR3: CAIQRDGSSGNTIYF
D: NA
V: TRBV10-3
length: 15
size: NA
J: TRBJ1-3

DNA: TGTGCCAGCAGCTTAATCGTGTCCCTCGACAGCTCAGTCTATGGCTACACCTTC
CDR3: CASSLIVSLDSSVYGYTF
D: NA
V: TRBV7-2
length: 18
size: NA
J: TRBJ1-2

DNA: TGTGCCTGGAGTAAAACTGAAGCTTTCTTT
CDR3: CAWSKTEAFF
D: NA
V: TRBV30
length: 10
size: few
J: TRBJ1-1

DNA: TGTGCCGGCAGACAATCCACTGAAGCTTTCTTT
CDR3: CAGRQSTEAFF
D: NA
V: TRBV2
length: 11
size: NA
J: TRBJ1-1

DNA: TGTGCCAGCAGTATATGGGGGGGCAACATTCAGTACTTC
CDR3: CASSIWGGNIQYF
D: NA
V: TRBV27
length: 13
size: NA
J: TRBJ2-4

DNA: TGTGCCAGCAGCCAAGGAACAGCCAATTCACCCCTCCACTTT
CDR3: CASSQGTANSPLHF
D: NA
V: TRBV7-3
length: 14
size: NA
J: TRBJ1-6

DNA: TGTGCCAGTACACTCCAGGGCCCTCTTGACTACGAGCAGTACTTC
CDR3: CASTLQGPLDYEQYF
D: NA
V: TRBV6-1
length: 15
size: once
J: TRBJ2-7

DNA: TGTGCCCGAGGGACCGGTCGAGGTGAAGCTTTCTTT
CDR3: CARGTGRGEAFF
D: NA
V: TRBV30
length: 12
size: NA
J: TRBJ1-1

DNA: TGTGCCAGCAGCTTAGGACTAGGTATGGACAATGAGCAGTTCTTC
CDR3: CASSLGLGMDNEQFF
D: NA
V: TRBV7-6
length: 15
size: NA
J: TRBJ2-1

DNA: TGTGCCAGCAGTGAGGGCTACGAGCAGTACTTC
CDR3: CASSEGYEQYF
D: NA
V: TRBV6-1
length: 11
size: NA
J: TRBJ2-7

DNA: TGTGCCAGCAGTTACTCCACAGGGAGGGGCACTGAAGCTTTCTTT
CDR3: CASSYSTGRGTEAFF
D: NA
V: TRBV6-5
length: 15
size: NA
J: TRBJ1-1

DNA: TGTGCCAGCAGCTTACTAGCGGGAGGGCCGTATAGCTCCTACGAGCAGTACTTC
CDR3: CASSLLAGGPYSSYEQYF
D: TRBD2
V: TRBV7-2
length: 18
size: few
J: TRBJ2-7

DNA: TGTGCCAGCAGTGTTGGGGAGAACACTGAAGCTTTCTTT
CDR3: CASSVGENTEAFF
D: NA
V: TRBV6-1
length: 13
size: NA
J: TRBJ1-1

DNA: TGTGCCTGGAGCGTGGTTTCGAGGAGGTCGGCCTACGAGCAGTACTTC
CDR3: CAWSVVSRRSAYEQYF
D: NA
V: TRBV30
length: 16
size: NA
J: TRBJ2-7

DNA: TGTGCCAGCATCCAGGGGGTTAGAGCTAACTATGGCTACACCTTC
CDR3: CASIQGVRANYGYTF
D: TRBD1
V: TRBV7-2
length: 15
size: NA
J: TRBJ1-2

DNA: TGTGCCAGCAGCCCCGGGGGGGTTGAGCAGTTCTTC
CDR3: CASSPGGVEQFF
D: TRBD2
V: TRBV6-6
length: 12
size: NA
J: TRBJ2-1

DNA: TGTGCCAGTAGGGTACAGGGGATGCATGGCTACACCTTC
CDR3: CASRVQGMHGYTF
D: TRBD1
V: TRBV19
length: 13
size: NA
J: TRBJ1-2

DNA: TGCGCCAGCAGTGAGGGCAGGTTTTACACTGAAGCTTTCTTT
CDR3: CASSEGRFYTEAFF
D: NA
V: TRBV10-2
length: 14
size: NA
J: TRBJ1-1

DNA: TGTGCGAGCGCCCACCAGGGGGCCAACGTCCTGACTTTC
CDR3: CASAHQGANVLTF
D: NA
V: TRBV19
length: 13
size: NA
J: TRBJ2-6

DNA: TGTGCCAGCACAAATCGCGCGAGCACTGAAGCTTTCTTT
CDR3: CASTNRASTEAFF
D: NA
V: TRBV27
length: 13
size: few
J: TRBJ1-1

DNA: TGTGCCAGCTCACTGACGGACAGGAACACTGAAGCTTTCTTT
CDR3: CASSLTDRNTEAFF
D: NA
V: TRBV18
length: 14
size: NA
J: TRBJ1-1

DNA: TGCGCCAGCAGCCCTGGACTAGCGGGAGTTGACGAGCAGTACTTC
CDR3: CASSPGLAGVDEQYF
D: TRBD2
V: TRBV5-1
length: 15
size: NA
J: TRBJ2-7

DNA: TGTGCCAGCAGCTTAGAGGCCAGGGAGACAGATACGCAGTATTTT
CDR3: CASSLEARETDTQYF
D: NA
V: TRBV7-2
length: 15
size: NA
J: TRBJ2-3

DNA: TGTGCCAGCAGCCCCCGGACGGGAGGGCCTAGCACAGATACGCAGTATTTT
CDR3: CASSPRTGGPSTDTQYF
D: TRBD2
V: TRBV7-6
length: 17
size: NA
J: TRBJ2-3

DNA: TGTGCCAGCAGCGGGCAGGGGGCAATGACTGAAGCTTTCTTT
CDR3: CASSGQGAMTEAFF
D: TRBD1
V: TRBV9
length: 14
size: NA
J: TRBJ1-1

DNA: TGTGCCAGCAGTTTACTACCGAACACTGAAGCTTTCTTT
CDR3: CASSLLPNTEAFF
D: NA
V: TRBV27
length: 13
size: NA
J: TRBJ1-1

DNA: TGTGCCAGCAGCTCCGGACTAGCGTACTCCTACGAGCAGTACTTC
CDR3: CASSSGLAYSYEQYF
D: TRBD2
V: TRBV7-2
length: 15
size: few
J: TRBJ2-7

DNA: TGTGCCAGCAGTTTCCCTCTTCTGGGAGTAGCTTTCTTT
CDR3: CASSFPLLGVAFF
D: NA
V: TRBV28
length: 13
size: NA
J: TRBJ1-1

DNA: TGTGCCATCAGCCCGGGACAGGACACAGATACGCAGTATTTT
CDR3: CAISPGQDTDTQYF
D: TRBD1
V: TRBV10-3
length: 14
size: NA
J: TRBJ2-3

DNA: TGTGCCAGCAGCCAAGGGGGGACAGGATGGCCAGATACGCAGTATTTT
CDR3: CASSQGGTGWPDTQYF
D: TRBD1
V: TRBV14
length: 16
size: NA
J: TRBJ2-3

DNA: TGTGCCAGCAGACAACAAACTAGTATCGCAGATACGCAGTATTTT
CDR3: CASRQQTSIADTQYF
D: NA
V: TRBV9
length: 15
size: NA
J: TRBJ2-3

DNA: TGTGCCAGCAGCAAAGTGGCTAGCGGGAGGTGGGAGACCCAGTACTTC
CDR3: CASSKVASGRWETQYF
D: NA
V: TRBV21-1
length: 16
size: once
J: TRBJ2-5

DNA: TGTGCCAGCAGCACACAGGGTAACGAGCAGTACTTC
CDR3: CASSTQGNEQYF
D: NA
V: TRBV6-6
length: 12
size: NA
J: TRBJ2-7

DNA: TGTGCCAGCAGCTTAATAGCGGGAGTTGGCAATGAGCAGTTCTTC
CDR3: CASSLIAGVGNEQFF
D: TRBD2
V: TRBV11-2
length: 15
size: NA
J: TRBJ2-1

DNA: TGTGCCAGCAGTCTATTGGACAGGGTTAACACTGAAGCTTTCTTT
CDR3: CASSLLDRVNTEAFF
D: TRBD1
V: TRBV2
length: 15
size: NA
J: TRBJ1-1

DNA: TGTGCCAGCAGCCGACTAGTTGTCGGGAATGAGCAGTTCTTC
CDR3: CASSRLVVGNEQFF
D: NA
V: TRBV6-6
length: 14
size: few
J: TRBJ2-1

DNA: TGTGCCTGGGGGACAGGGAGCAATCAGCCCCAGCATTTT
CDR3: CAWGTGSNQPQHF
D: TRBD1
V: TRBV30
length: 13
size: NA
J: TRBJ1-5

DNA: TGTGCCAGCAGCCTCGGCACCGGGACTAGTGGAACAGATACGCAGTATTTT
CDR3: CASSLGTGTSGTDTQYF
D: TRBD2
V: TRBV7-2
length: 17
size: NA
J: TRBJ2-3

DNA: TGTGCCATCGAGGGGGACTTTAGCGGGAGCTCCTACAATGAGCAGTTCTTC
CDR3: CAIEGDFSGSSYNEQFF
D: TRBD2
V: TRBV7-9
length: 17
size: NA
J: TRBJ2-1

DNA: TGTGCCAGCCGTCCGGGGACTAGCGGGGGCGAGCAGTTCTTC
CDR3: CASRPGTSGGEQFF
D: TRBD2
V: TRBV5-4
length: 14
size: NA
J: TRBJ2-1

DNA: TGTGCCAGCTCACCACGTGCGGGCGTCGCCGGGGAGCTGTTTTTT
CDR3: CASSPRAGVAGELFF
D: NA
V: TRBV18
length: 15
size: NA
J: TRBJ2-2

DNA: TGTGCCAGCAGCTCGGGACAGGGTTACGAGCAGTACTTC
CDR3: CASSSGQGYEQYF
D: TRBD1
V: TRBV11-2
length: 13
size: NA
J: TRBJ2-7

DNA: TGCGCCAGCAACGCCGTTCAAGAGACCCAGTACTTC
CDR3: CASNAVQETQYF
D: NA
V: TRBV5-1
length: 12
size: NA
J: TRBJ2-5

DNA: TGCGCCAGCAGCTTGGGAGGGGACGCTGAAGCTTTCTTT
CDR3: CASSLGGDAEAFF
D: NA
V: TRBV5-1
length: 13
size: NA
J: TRBJ1-1

DNA: TGTGCCAGCAGTTTATCCGGGGGCTTCGGCAATCAGCCCCAGCATTTT
CDR3: CASSLSGGFGNQPQHF
D: NA
V: TRBV27
length: 16
size: NA
J: TRBJ1-5

DNA: TGCGCCAGCAGCTTGGTGTCCCGGACAGTAGGCACCGGGGAGCTGTTTTTT
CDR3: CASSLVSRTVGTGELFF
D: NA
V: TRBV5-1
length: 17
size: NA
J: TRBJ2-2

DNA: TGTGCCAGCAGCCAAGTGGGACCTACGACCGGGGAGCTGTTTTTT
CDR3: CASSQVGPTTGELFF
D: NA
V: TRBV4-2
length: 15
size: NA
J: TRBJ2-2